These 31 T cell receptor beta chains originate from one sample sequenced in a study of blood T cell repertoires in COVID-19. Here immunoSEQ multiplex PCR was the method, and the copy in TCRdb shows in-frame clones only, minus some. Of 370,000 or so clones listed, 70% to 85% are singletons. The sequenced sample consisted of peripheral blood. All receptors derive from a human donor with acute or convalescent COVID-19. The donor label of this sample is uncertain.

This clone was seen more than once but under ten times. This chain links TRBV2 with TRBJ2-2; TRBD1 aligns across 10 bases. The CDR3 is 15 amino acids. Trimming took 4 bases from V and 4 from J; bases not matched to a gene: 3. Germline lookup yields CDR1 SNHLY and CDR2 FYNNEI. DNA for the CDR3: TGTGCCAGCAGTGGGGACAGGGGAAGCACCGGGGAGCTGTTTTTT. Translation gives CASSGDRGSTGELFF. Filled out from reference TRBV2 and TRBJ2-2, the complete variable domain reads EPEVTQTPSHQVTQMGQEVILRCVPISNHLYFYWYRQILGQKVEFLVSFYNNEISEKSEIFDDQFSVERPDGSNFTLKIRSTKLEDSAMYFCASSGDRGSTGELFFGEGSRLTVL.

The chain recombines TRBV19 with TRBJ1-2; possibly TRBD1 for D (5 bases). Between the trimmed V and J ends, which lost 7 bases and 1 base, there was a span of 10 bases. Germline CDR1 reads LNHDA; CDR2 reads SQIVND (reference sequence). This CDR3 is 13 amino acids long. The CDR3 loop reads CASMGLNNYGYTF. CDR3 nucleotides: TGTGCCAGTATGGGACTTAATAACTATGGCTACACCTTC.

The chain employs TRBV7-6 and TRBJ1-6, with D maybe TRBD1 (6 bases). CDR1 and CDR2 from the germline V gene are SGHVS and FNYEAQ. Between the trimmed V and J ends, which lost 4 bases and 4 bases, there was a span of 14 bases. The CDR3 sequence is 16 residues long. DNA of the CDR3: TGTGCCAGCAGCTCACAGGGTGCGAATTATAATTCACCCCTCCACTTT. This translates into CASSSQGANYNSPLHF.

CDR3 loop: CASSRTGTSAEETQYF. CDR3 DNA sequence: TGCGCCAGCAGCAGAACCGGGACTAGCGCCGAAGAGACCCAGTACTTC. The rearrangement joins TRBV5-1 to TRBJ2-5, with 10 positions matching TRBD2. In germline, CDR1 is SGHRS, CDR2 YFSETQ. Trimming at V came to 4 bases and at J to 3 bases, leaving 9 bases not matched to a gene. The CDR3 covers 16 residues.

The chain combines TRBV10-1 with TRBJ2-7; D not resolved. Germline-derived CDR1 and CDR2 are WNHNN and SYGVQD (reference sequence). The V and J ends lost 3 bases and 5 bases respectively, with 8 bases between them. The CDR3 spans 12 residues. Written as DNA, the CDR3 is TGCGCCAGCAGTGACAGGCCCAACGAGCAGTACTTC. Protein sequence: CASSDRPNEQYF.

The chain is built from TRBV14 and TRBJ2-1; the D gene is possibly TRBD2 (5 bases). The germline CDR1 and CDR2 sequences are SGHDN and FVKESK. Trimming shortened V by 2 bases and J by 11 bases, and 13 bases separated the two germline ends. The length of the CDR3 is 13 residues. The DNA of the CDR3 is TGTGCCAGCAGCCAATCTGAGGGCTTTAAGCAGTTCTTC. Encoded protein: CASSQSEGFKQFF.

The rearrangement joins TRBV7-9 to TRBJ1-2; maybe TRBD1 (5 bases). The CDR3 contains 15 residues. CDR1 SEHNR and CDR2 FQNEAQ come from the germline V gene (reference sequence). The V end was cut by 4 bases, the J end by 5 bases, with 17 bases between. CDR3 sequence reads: CASSSHTAKGYGYTF. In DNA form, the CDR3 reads TGTGCCAGCAGCTCGCACACCGCAAAGGGGTATGGCTACACCTTC.

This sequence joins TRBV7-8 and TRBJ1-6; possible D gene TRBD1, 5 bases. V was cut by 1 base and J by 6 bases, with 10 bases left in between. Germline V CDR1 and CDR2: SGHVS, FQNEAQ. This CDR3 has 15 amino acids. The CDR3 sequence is CASSLVGTINSPLHF. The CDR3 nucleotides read TGTGCCAGCAGCTTAGTAGGGACTATTAATTCACCCCTCCACTTT.

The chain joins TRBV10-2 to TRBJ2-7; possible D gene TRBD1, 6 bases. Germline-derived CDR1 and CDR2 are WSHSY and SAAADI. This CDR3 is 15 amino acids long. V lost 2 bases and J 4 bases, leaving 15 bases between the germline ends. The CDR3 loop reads CASSEPGYRAYEQYF. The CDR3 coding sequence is TGCGCCAGCAGTGAGCCTGGATACAGGGCTTACGAGCAGTACTTC.

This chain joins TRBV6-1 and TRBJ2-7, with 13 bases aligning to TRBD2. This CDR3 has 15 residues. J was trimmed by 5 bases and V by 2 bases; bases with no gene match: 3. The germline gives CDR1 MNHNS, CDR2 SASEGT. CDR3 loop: CASSETGTSGNEQYF. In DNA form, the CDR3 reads TGTGCCAGCAGTGAAACTGGGACTAGCGGGAACGAGCAGTACTTC.

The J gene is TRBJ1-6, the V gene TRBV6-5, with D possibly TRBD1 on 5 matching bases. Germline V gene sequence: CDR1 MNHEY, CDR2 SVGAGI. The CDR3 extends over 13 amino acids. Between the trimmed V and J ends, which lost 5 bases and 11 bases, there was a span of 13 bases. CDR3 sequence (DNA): TGTGCCAGCAGTAACCTGCGGGGGGCACCCCTCCACTTT. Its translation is CASSNLRGAPLHF.

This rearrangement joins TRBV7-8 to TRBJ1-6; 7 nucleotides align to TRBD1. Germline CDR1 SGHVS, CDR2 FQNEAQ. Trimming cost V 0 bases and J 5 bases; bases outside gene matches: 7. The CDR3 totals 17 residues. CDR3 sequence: CASSLARVTGHNSPLHF. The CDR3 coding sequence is TGTGCCAGCAGCTTAGCCCGGGTGACAGGGCATAATTCACCCCTCCACTTT.

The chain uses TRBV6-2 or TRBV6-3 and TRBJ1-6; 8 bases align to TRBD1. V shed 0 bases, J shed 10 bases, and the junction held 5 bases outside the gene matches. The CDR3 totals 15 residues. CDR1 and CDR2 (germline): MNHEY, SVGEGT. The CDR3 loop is CASSYSDRVGSPLHF. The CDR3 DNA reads TGTGCCAGCAGTTACTCGGACAGGGTTGGATCACCCCTCCACTTT.

The CDR3 DNA is TGTGCCAGCAGCTTGGGTCGGACAGGGGGCTGGAGGCGATCCACTGAAGCTTTCTTT. Its translation: CASSLGRTGGWRRSTEAFF. This chain connects TRBV5-6 to TRBJ1-1, with 11 bases fitting TRBD1. The CDR3 length is 19 residues. CDR1 SGHDT and CDR2 YYEEEE come from the germline V gene. Losses at the gene ends were 0 bases for V and 4 bases for J; bases not matched to a gene: 14.

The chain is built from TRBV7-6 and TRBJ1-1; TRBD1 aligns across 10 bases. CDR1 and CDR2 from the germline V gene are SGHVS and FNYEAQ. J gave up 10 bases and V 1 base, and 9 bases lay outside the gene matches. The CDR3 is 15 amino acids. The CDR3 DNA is TGTGCCAGCAGCTTAGACGCGACAGGGGGCAGAGGAGCTTTCTTT. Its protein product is CASSLDATGGRGAFF. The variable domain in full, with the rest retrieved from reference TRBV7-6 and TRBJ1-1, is GAGVSQSPRYKVTKRGQDVALRCDPISGHVSLYWYRQALGQGPEFLTYFNYEAQQDKSGLPNDRFSAERPEGSISTLTIQRTEQRDSAMYRCASSLDATGGRGAFFGQGTRLTVV.

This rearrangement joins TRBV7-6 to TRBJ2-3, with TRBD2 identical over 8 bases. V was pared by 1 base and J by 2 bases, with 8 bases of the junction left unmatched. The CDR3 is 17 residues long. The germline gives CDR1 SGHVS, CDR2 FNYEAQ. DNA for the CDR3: TGTGCCAGCAGCTTAGTGGCGGGAGGAGGACCCACAGATACGCAGTATTTT. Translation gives CASSLVAGGGPTDTQYF.

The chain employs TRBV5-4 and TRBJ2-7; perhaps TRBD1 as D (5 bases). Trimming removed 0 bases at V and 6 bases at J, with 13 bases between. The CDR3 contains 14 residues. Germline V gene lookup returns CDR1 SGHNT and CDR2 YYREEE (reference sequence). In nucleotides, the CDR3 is TGTGCCAGCAGCTTGGGAGGCAGGGCTGGCGAGCAGTACTTC. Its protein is CASSLGGRAGEQYF.

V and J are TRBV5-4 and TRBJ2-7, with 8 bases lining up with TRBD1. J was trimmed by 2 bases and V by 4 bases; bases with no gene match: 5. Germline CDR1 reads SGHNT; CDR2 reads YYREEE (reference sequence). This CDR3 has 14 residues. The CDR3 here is CASSQQGAPYEQYF. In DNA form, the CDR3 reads TGTGCCAGCAGCCAGCAGGGGGCCCCCTACGAGCAGTACTTC.

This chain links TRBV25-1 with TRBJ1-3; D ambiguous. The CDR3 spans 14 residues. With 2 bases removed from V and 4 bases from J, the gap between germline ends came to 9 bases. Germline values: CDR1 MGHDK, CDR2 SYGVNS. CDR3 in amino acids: CASSEHGGGNTIYF. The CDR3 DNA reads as TGTGCCAGCAGTGAACACGGAGGCGGAAACACCATATATTTT.

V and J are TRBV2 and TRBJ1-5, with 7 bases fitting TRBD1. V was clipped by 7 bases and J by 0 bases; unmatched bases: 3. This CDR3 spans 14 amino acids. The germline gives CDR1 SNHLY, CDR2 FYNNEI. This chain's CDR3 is CASNDRVSNQPQHF. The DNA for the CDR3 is TGTGCCAGCAACGACAGGGTTAGCAATCAGCCCCAGCATTTT.

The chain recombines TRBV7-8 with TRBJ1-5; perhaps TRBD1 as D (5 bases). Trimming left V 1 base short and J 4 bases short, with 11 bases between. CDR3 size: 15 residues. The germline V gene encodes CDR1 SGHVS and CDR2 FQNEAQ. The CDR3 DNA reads TGTGCCAGCAGCTTAGTGGGGGGGGGAAATCAGCCCCAGCATTTT. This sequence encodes CASSLVGGGNQPQHF.

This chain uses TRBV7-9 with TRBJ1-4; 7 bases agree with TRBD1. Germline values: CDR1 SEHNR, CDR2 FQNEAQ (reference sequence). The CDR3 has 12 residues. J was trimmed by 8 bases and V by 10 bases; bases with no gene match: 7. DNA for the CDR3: TGTGCCACGGGACAGCTGGGGGAAAAACTGTTTTTT. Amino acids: CATGQLGEKLFF. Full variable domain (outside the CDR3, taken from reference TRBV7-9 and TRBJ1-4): DTGVSQNPRHKITKRGQNVTFRCDPISEHNRLYWYRQTLGQGPEFLTYFQNEAQLEKSRLLSDRFSAERPKGSFSTLEIQRTEQGDSAMYLCATGQLGEKLFFGSGTQLSVL.

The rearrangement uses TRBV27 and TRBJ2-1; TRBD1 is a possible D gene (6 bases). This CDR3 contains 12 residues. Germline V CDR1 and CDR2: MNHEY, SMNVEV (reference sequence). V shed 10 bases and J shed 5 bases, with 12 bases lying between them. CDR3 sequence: CATRTGNNEQFF. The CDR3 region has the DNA TGTGCCACCAGAACAGGGAACAATGAGCAGTTCTTC.

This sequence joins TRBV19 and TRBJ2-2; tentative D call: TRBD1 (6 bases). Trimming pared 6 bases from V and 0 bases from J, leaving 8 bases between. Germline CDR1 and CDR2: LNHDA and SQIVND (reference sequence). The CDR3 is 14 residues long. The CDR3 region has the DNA TGTGCCAGTAGACAGGGACCGAACACCGGGGAGCTGTTTTTT. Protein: CASRQGPNTGELFF.

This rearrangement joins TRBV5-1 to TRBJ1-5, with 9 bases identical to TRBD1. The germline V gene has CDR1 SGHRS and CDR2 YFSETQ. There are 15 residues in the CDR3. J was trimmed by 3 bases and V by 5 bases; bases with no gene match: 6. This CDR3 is CASSPTGGPNQPQHF. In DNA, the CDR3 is TGCGCCAGCAGTCCTACAGGGGGCCCCAATCAGCCCCAGCATTTT.

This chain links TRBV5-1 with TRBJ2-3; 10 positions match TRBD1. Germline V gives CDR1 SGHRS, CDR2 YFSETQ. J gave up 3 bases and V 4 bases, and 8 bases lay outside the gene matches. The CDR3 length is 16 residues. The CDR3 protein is CASSKPGQGRTDTQYF. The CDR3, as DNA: TGCGCCAGCAGCAAACCGGGACAGGGGCGGACAGATACGCAGTATTTT.

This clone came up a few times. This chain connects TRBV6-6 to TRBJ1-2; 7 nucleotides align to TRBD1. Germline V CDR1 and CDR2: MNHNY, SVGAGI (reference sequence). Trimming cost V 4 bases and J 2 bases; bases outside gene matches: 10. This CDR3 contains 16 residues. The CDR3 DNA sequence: TGTGCCAGCAGTTCCAACCCGCGACAGGGCAACTATGGCTACACCTTC. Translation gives CASSSNPRQGNYGYTF.

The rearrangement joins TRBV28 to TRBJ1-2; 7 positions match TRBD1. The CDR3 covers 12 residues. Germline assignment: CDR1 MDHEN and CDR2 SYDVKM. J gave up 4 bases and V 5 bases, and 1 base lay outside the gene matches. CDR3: CASSDRAYGYTF. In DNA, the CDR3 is TGTGCCAGCAGTGACAGGGCCTATGGCTACACCTTC.

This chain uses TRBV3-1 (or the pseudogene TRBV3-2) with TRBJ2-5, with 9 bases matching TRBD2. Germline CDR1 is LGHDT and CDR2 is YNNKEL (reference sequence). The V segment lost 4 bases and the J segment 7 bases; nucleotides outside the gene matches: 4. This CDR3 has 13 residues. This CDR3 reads CASSPKREATQYF. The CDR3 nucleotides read TGTGCCAGCAGCCCAAAGCGGGAGGCGACCCAGTACTTC.

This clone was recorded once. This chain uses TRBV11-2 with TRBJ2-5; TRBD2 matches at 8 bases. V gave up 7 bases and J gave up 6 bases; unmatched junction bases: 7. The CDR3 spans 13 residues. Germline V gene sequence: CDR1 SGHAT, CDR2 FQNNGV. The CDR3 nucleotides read TGTGCCAGCACCGGGGGGGGAGGAAAGACCCAGTACTTC. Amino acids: CASTGGGGKTQYF.

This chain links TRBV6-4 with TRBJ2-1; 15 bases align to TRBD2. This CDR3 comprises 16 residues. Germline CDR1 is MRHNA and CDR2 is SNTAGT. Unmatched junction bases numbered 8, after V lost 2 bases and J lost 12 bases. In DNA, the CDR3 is TGTGCCAGCAGTGACAGGACTAGCGGGGGGGATAAATTGCAGTTCTTC. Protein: CASSDRTSGGDKLQFF.